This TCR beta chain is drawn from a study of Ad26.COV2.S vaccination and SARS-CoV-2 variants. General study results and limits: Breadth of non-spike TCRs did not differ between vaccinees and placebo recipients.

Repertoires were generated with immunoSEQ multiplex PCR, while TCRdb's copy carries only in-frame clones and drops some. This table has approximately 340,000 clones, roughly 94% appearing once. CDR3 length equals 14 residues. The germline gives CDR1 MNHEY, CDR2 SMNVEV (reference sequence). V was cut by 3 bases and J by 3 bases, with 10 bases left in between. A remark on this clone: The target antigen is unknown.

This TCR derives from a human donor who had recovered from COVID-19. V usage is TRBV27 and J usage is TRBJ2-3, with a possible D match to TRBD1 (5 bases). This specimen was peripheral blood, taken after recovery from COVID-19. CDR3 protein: CASSLGRGTDTQYF. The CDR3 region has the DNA TGTGCCAGCAGTTTGGGAAGGGGAACAGATACGCAGTATTTT.